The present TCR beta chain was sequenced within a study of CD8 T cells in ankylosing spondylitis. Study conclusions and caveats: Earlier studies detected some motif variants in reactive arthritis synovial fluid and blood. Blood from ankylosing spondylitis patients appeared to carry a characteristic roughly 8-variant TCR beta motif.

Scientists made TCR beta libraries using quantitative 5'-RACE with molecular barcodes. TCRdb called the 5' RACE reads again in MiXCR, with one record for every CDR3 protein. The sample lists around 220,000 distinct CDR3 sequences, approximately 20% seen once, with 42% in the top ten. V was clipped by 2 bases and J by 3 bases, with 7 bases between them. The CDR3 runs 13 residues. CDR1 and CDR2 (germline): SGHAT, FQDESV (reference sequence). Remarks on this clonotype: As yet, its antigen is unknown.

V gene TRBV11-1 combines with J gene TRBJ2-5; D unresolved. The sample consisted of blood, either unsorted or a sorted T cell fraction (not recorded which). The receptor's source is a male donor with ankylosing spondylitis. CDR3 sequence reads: CASSLRLEETQYF. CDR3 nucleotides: TGTGCCAGCAGCTTACGACTGGAAGAGACCCAGTACTTC.